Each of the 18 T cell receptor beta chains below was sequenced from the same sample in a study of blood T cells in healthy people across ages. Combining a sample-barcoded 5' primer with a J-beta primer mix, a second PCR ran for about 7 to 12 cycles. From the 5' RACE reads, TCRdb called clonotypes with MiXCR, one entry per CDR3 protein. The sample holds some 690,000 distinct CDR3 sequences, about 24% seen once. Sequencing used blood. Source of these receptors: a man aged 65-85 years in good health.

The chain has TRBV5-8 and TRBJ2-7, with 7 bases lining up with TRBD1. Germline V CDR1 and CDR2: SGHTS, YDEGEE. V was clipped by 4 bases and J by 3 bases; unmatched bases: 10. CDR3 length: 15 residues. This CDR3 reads CASSPGQLVNYEQYV. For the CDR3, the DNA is TGTGCCAGCAGCCCGGGACAGCTAGTGAACTACGAGCAGTACGTC.

CDR3 DNA: TGTGCCAGCAGCTTAGCAGGAGTAAGTGAAGCTTTCTTT. Translation: CASSLAGVSEAFF. This rearrangement joins TRBV7-6 to TRBJ1-1; D is unresolved. V was pared by 0 bases and J by 7 bases, with 9 bases between. There are 13 residues in the CDR3. CDR1 and CDR2 from the germline V gene are SGHVS and FNYEAQ.

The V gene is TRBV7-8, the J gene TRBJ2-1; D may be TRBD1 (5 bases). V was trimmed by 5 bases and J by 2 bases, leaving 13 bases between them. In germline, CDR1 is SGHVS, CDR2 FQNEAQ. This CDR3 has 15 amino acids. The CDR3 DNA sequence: TGTGCCAGCAGCCAGAGGCCAGGGCCCTACAATGAGCAGTTCTTC. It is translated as CASSQRPGPYNEQFF.

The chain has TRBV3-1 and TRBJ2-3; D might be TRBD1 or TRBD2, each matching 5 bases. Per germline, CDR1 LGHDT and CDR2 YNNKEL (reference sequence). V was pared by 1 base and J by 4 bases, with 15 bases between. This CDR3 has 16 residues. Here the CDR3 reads CASSQASLRDADTQYF. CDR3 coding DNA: TGTGCCAGCAGCCAAGCCTCTTTAAGGGACGCAGATACGCAGTATTTT.

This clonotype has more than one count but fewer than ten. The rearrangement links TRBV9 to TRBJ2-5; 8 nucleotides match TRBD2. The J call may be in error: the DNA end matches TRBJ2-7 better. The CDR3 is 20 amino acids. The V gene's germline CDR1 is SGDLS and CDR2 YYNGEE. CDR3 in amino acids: CASSVTTPPLAGRSPYEQYV. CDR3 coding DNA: TGTGCCAGCAGCGTAACCACTCCCCCCTTAGCGGGGCGATCCCCCTACGAGCAGTACGTC.

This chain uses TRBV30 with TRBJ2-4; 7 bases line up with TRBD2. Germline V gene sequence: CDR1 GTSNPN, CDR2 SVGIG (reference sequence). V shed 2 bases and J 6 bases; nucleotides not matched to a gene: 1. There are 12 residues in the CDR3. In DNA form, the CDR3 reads TGTGCCTGGAGTCCGGGAGGAAACATTCAGTACTTC. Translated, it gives CAWSPGGNIQYF.

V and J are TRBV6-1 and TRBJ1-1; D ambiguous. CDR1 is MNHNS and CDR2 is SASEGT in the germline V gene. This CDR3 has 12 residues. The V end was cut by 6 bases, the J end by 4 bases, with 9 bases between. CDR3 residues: CASRTAGTEAFF. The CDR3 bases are TGTGCCAGCAGAACGGCGGGCACTGAAGCTTTCTTT.

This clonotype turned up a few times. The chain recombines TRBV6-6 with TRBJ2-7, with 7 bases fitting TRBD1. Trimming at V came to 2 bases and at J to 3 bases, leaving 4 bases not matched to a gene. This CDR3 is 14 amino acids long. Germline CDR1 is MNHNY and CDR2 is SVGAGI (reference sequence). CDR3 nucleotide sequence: TGTGCCAGCAGTTACCCAGGGGGTCTCTACGAGCAGTACTTC. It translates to CASSYPGGLYEQYF.

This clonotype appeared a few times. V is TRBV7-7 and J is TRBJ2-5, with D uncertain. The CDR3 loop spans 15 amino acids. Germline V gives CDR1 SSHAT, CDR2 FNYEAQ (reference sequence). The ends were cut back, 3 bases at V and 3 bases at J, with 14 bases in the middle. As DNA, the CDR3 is TGTGCCAGCAGCTTGCGGCGCAAAGAAGAAGAGACCCAGTACTTC. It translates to CASSLRRKEEETQYF.

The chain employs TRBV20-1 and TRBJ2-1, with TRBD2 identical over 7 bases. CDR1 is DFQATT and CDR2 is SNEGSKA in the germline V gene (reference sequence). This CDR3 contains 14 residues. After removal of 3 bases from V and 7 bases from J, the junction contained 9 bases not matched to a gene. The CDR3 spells CSASSSGTGNEQFF. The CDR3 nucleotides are TGCAGTGCTAGTTCCAGCGGGACGGGGAATGAGCAGTTCTTC.

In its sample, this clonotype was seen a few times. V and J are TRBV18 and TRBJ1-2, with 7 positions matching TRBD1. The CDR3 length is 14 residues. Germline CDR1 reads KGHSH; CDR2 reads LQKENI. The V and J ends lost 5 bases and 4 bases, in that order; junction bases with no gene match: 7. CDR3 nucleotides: TGTGCCAGCTCAGCGGGGGGACAGTTCTATGGCTACACCTTC. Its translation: CASSAGGQFYGYTF.

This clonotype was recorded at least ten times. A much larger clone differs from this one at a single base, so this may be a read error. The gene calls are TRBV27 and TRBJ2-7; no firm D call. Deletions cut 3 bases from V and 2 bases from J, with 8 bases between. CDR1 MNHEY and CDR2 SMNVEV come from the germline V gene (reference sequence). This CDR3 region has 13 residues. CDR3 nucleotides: TGTGCCAGCAGTTTCGGCAGGACCTACGAGCAGTACTTC. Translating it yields CASSFGRTYEQYF.

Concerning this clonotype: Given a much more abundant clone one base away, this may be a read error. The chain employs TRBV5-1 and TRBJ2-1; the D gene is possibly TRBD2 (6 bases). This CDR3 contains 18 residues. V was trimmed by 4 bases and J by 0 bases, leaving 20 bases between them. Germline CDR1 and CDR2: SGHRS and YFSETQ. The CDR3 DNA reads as TGCGCCAGCAGCGGGGACGGGGGAAACCTTTACTCCTACAATGAGCAGTTCTTC. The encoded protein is CASSGDGGNLYSYNEQFF.

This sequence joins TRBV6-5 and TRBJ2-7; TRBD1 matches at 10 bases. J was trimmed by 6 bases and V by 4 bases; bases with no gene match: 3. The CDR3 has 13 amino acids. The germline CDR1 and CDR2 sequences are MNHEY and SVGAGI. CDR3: CASSLTGGGEQYV. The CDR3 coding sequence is TGTGCCAGCAGTTTGACAGGGGGCGGCGAGCAGTACGTC.

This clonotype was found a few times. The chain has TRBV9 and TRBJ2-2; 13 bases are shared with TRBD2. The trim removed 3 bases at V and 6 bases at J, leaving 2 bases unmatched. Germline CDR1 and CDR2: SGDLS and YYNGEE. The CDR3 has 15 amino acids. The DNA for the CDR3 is TGTGCCAGCAGCGCGGGACTAGCGGGACCCGGGGAGCTGTTTTTT. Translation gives CASSAGLAGPGELFF.

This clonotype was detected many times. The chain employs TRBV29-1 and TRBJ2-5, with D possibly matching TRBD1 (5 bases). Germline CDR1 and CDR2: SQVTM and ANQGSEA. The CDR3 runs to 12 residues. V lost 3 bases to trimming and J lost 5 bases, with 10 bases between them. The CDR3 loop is CSVEWGPETQYF. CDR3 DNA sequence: TGCAGCGTTGAGTGGGGCCCGGAGACCCAGTACTTC.

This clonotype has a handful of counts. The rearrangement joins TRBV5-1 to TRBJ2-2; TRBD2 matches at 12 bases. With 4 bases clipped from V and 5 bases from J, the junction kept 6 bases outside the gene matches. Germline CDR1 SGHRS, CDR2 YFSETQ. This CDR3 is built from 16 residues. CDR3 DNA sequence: TGCGCCAGCAGCCTCGGACTAGCGGGAAGTACCGGGGAGCTGTTTTTT. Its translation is CASSLGLAGSTGELFF.

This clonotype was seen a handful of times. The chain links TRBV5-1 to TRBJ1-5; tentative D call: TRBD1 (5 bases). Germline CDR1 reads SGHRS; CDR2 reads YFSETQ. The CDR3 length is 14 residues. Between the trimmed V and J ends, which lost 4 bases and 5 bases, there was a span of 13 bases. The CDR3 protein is CASSPWTRDQPQHF. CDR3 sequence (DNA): TGCGCCAGCAGCCCCTGGACACGAGATCAGCCCCAGCATTTT.